One sample yielded the 27 T cell receptor beta chains listed below, sequenced in a study of cytomegalovirus exposure and HLA in healthy donors. PCR used 60 Vbeta primers and 13 Jbeta primers. Here immunoSEQ multiplex PCR was the method, and the copy in TCRdb shows in-frame clones only, minus some. The table records 180,000 or so clones, around 80% of them present only once. Material: PBMCs. These receptors came from a woman in her forties or fifties in good health and CMV-seropositive.

This clone was detected once. V usage is TRBV19 and J usage is TRBJ1-5; 9 positions match TRBD1. The V segment lost 11 bases and the J segment 1 base; nucleotides outside the gene matches: 18. The CDR3 is made up of 18 amino acids. Germline CDR1 reads LNHDA; CDR2 reads SQIVND (reference sequence). CDR3: CAADSSLTGGESNQPQHF. CDR3 coding DNA: TGTGCCGCTGACTCTTCCCTTACAGGGGGCGAAAGCAATCAGCCCCAGCATTTT.

The chain joins TRBV19 to TRBJ1-2; TRBD1 might be the D (6 bases). V gave up 5 bases and J gave up 2 bases, with 9 bases separating them. Germline CDR1 is LNHDA and CDR2 is SQIVND (reference sequence). The CDR3 contains 13 residues. CDR3 sequence reads: CASSPGQNYGYTF. CDR3 bases: TGTGCCAGTAGTCCCGGACAGAACTATGGCTACACCTTC.

This chain joins TRBV29-1 and TRBJ1-2, with 8 bases aligning to TRBD1. Trimming at V came to 7 bases and at J to 5 bases, leaving 9 bases not matched to a gene. This CDR3 spans 13 amino acids. Germline V gene data show CDR1 as SQVTM and CDR2 as ANQGSEA. The CDR3 reads CSAGQGFTYGYTF. The CDR3 nucleotides are TGCAGCGCCGGACAGGGTTTTACTTATGGCTACACCTTC.

The genes are TRBV7-2 and TRBJ2-6, with D maybe TRBD2 (6 bases). Per the germline V gene, CDR1 is SGHTA and CDR2 is FQGNSA. Trimming took off 4 bases at V and 3 bases at J, with 10 bases between the two ends. The length of the CDR3 is 15 residues. CDR3 amino acids: CASSYRGGGANVLTF. The CDR3 region has the DNA TGTGCCAGCAGCTACCGGGGAGGTGGGGCCAACGTCCTGACTTTC.

This chain joins TRBV6-5 and TRBJ1-3; a possible D gene is TRBD1 (5 bases). Germline assignment: CDR1 MNHEY and CDR2 SVGAGI. The germline V and J ends were trimmed by 2 bases and 3 bases, with 14 bases remaining between them. The CDR3 is made up of 16 amino acids. In DNA form, the CDR3 reads TGTGCCAGCAGTTACGGGGCGGTGGGAAATGGAAACACCATATATTTT. This sequence encodes CASSYGAVGNGNTIYF.

This clone was detected a few times. The chain employs TRBV4-1 and TRBJ2-2, with TRBD1 identical over 7 bases. The ends lost 0 bases at V and 0 bases at J; junction bases unmatched: 7. From germline, CDR1 is MGHRA and CDR2 YSYEKL. This CDR3 is 18 amino acids long. The CDR3, as DNA: TGCGCCAGCAGCCAAGAGTCCCCCGGGACAGCGAACACCGGGGAGCTGTTTTTT. Protein: CASSQESPGTANTGELFF.

The CDR3 sequence is CASRYRTGGFSGYTF. The CDR3 bases are TGTGCCAGCAGATATCGGACAGGGGGCTTCAGTGGCTACACCTTC. This chain links TRBV27 with TRBJ1-2, with TRBD1 identical over 11 bases. Germline V CDR1 and CDR2: MNHEY, SMNVEV (reference sequence). V was clipped by 6 bases and J by 7 bases; unmatched bases: 10. This CDR3 is 15 amino acids long.

The table lists this clone with a few counts. V and J are TRBV7-8 and TRBJ2-3; 13 nucleotides line up with TRBD2. Germline CDR1 SGHVS, CDR2 FQNEAQ. This CDR3 has 17 residues. J was trimmed by 6 bases and V by 5 bases; bases with no gene match: 11. CDR3 region: CASSKGLAGAMRDTQYF. DNA for the CDR3: TGTGCCAGCAGCAAAGGACTAGCGGGGGCGATGCGGGATACGCAGTATTTT.

V usage is TRBV6-5 and J usage is TRBJ1-2; 10 bases agree with TRBD1. The V gene end was trimmed by 4 bases and the J gene end by 6 bases; junction bases not matched to a gene: 5. The CDR3 sequence is 14 residues long. The V gene's germline CDR1 is MNHEY and CDR2 SVGAGI. CDR3 sequence reads: CASSSPGQGDGYTF. The CDR3 DNA sequence: TGTGCCAGCAGTTCCCCAGGACAGGGGGATGGCTACACCTTC.

The chain uses TRBV13 and TRBJ1-1; 12 nucleotides match TRBD1. After removal of 5 bases from V and 2 bases from J, the junction contained 9 bases not matched to a gene. Germline V gene lookup returns CDR1 PRHDT and CDR2 FYEKMQ (reference sequence). The CDR3 is 17 amino acids. The CDR3 sequence is CASSVTRDRGLNTEAFF. The CDR3 bases are TGTGCCAGCAGCGTTACACGGGACAGGGGGCTTAACACTGAAGCTTTCTTT.

This clone was seen a few times. The chain combines TRBV28 with TRBJ2-2; possible D gene TRBD1, 5 bases. The length of the CDR3 is 12 residues. V lost 8 bases, J lost 3 bases, and 7 bases lay in between. Germline assignment: CDR1 MDHEN and CDR2 SYDVKM. CDR3 nucleotides: TGTGCCAGCCAGGGCTACACCGGGGAGCTGTTTTTT. It codes for CASQGYTGELFF.

The V call is TRBV11-2, the J call TRBJ1-1; possible D gene TRBD1, 6 bases. Looked up from germline, CDR1 is SGHAT and CDR2 is FQNNGV. V dropped 5 bases and J dropped 0 bases, with 19 bases sitting between them. The length of the CDR3 is 17 residues. CDR3 protein: CASSLGGGMDMNTEAFF. The DNA of the CDR3 is TGTGCCAGCAGCCTAGGAGGGGGAATGGATATGAACACTGAAGCTTTCTTT.

This rearrangement joins TRBV11-2 to TRBJ2-1; 10 bases agree with TRBD2. The CDR3 consists of 18 residues. From germline, CDR1 is SGHAT and CDR2 FQNNGV. V was pared by 0 bases and J by 5 bases, with 10 bases of the junction left unmatched. This CDR3 is CASSLDTGGSGGHNEQFF. The CDR3 bases are TGTGCCAGCAGCTTAGATACCGGGGGTAGCGGGGGGCACAATGAGCAGTTCTTC.

With respect to this clone: An end of the junction does not agree with germline; a read error may underlie this. The chain carries TRBV7-2 and TRBJ2-7; 12 bases align to TRBD2. The CDR3 has 14 amino acids. Germline V CDR1 and CDR2: SGHTA, FQGNSA. The CDR3 DNA is TGTGCCAGCAGCCTAGCGGGGGGGCCGTACGAGCAGTACTTC. The encoded protein is CASSLAGGPYEQYF.

The chain joins TRBV23-1 to TRBJ1-2; D might be TRBD1 (5 bases). TRBV23-1 qualifies as an ORF whose function is uncertain. The length of the CDR3 is 13 residues. V lost 10 bases, J lost 8 bases, and 20 bases lay in between. The CDR3 loop is CATSAGRACGYTF. CDR3 sequence (DNA): TGCGCCACGTCTGCAGGCAGGGCCTGCGGCTACACCTTC.

The J gene is TRBJ2-2, the V gene TRBV27, with D possibly being TRBD1 (6 bases). The germline V and J ends were trimmed by 5 bases and 7 bases, with 14 bases remaining between them. The CDR3 has 14 residues. Germline CDR1 MNHEY, CDR2 SMNVEV (reference sequence). CDR3 sequence (DNA): TGTGCCAGCAGTCCTACCCTCAGGGGCGGGGAGCTGTTTTTT. Protein product: CASSPTLRGGELFF.

The rearrangement uses TRBV7-2 and TRBJ2-7, with a tentative D call TRBD2 (5 bases). V lost 2 bases to trimming and J lost 1 base, with 12 bases between them. The CDR3 spans 15 residues. Germline values: CDR1 SGHTA, CDR2 FQGNSA. The CDR3 bases are TGTGCCAGCAGCTTACGCGGTTCGGGGTCCTACGAGCAGTACTTC. Encoded protein: CASSLRGSGSYEQYF.

The V and J genes are TRBV7-9 and TRBJ2-7; D gene unclear. CDR3 size: 12 residues. With 5 bases removed from V and 7 bases from J, the gap between germline ends came to 12 bases. Germline V gives CDR1 SEHNR, CDR2 FQNEAQ (reference sequence). The CDR3 here is CASSHLISEQYF. In DNA form, the CDR3 reads TGTGCCAGCAGCCACTTAATTTCGGAGCAGTACTTC. The variable domain in full, with the rest retrieved from reference TRBV7-9 and TRBJ2-7, is DTGVSQNPRHKITKRGQNVTFRCDPISEHNRLYWYRQTLGQGPEFLTYFQNEAQLEKSRLLSDRFSAERPKGSFSTLEIQRTEQGDSAMYLCASSHLISEQYFGPGTRLTVT.

V and J are TRBV9 and TRBJ1-1; D is ambiguous. The germline gives CDR1 SGDLS, CDR2 YYNGEE. The CDR3 totals 12 residues. Trimming cost V 0 bases and J 4 bases, with 4 bases left between them. The CDR3 DNA is TGTGCCAGCAGCGTAGGGGCCACTGAAGCTTTCTTT. This sequence encodes CASSVGATEAFF.

The V gene is TRBV7-9, the J gene TRBJ2-7; TRBD2 is a possible D gene (7 bases). Per germline, CDR1 SEHNR and CDR2 FQNEAQ (reference sequence). The CDR3 runs to 14 residues. The V and J ends lost 2 bases and 3 bases respectively, with 11 bases between them. This CDR3 is CASSLSGTNYEQYF. CDR3 nucleotide sequence: TGTGCCAGCAGCTTAAGCGGGACAAACTACGAGCAGTACTTC.

The rearrangement joins TRBV4-3 to TRBJ2-5, with 9 bases matching TRBD2. The germline CDR1 and CDR2 sequences are LGHNA and YSLEER. The CDR3 totals 16 residues. Trimming cost V 0 bases and J 9 bases; bases outside gene matches: 11. CDR3: CASSQDRVLAGAAQYF. CDR3 bases: TGCGCCAGCAGCCAAGATCGTGTGTTAGCGGGAGCGGCCCAGTACTTC.

This clone was observed a handful of times. This chain connects TRBV6-6 to TRBJ2-7; 8 bases are a match to TRBD2. Germline loops: CDR1 MNHNY, CDR2 SVGAGI (reference sequence). The CDR3 has 12 residues. V was pared by 6 bases and J by 5 bases, with 3 bases of the junction left unmatched. CDR3 sequence (DNA): TGTGCCAGCAGAGCGGGAGTAGACGAGCAGTACTTC. Translated, it gives CASRAGVDEQYF.

The chain joins TRBV4-1 to TRBJ2-2; 10 nucleotides line up with TRBD2. CDR1 and CDR2 (germline): MGHRA, YSYEKL. This CDR3 is built from 17 residues. J gave up 2 bases and V 3 bases, and 6 bases lay outside the gene matches. The CDR3 spells CASSQRSGGANTGELFF. The CDR3 nucleotides read TGCGCCAGCAGCCAGAGAAGCGGGGGGGCCAACACCGGGGAGCTGTTTTTT.

The chain links TRBV25-1 to TRBJ2-2; 8 bases agree with TRBD1. V lost 5 bases, J lost 6 bases, and 5 bases stayed unmatched. Germline V gene sequence: CDR1 MGHDK, CDR2 SYGVNS. The CDR3 has 14 residues. CDR3 in DNA: TGTGCCAGCAGTCGGGACAGGACGTCCGGGGAGCTGTTTTTT. Its translation is CASSRDRTSGELFF. The full variable domain, with the rest looked up from reference TRBV25-1 and TRBJ2-2, is EADIYQTPRYLVIGTGKKITLECSQTMGHDKMYWYQQDPGMELHLIHYSYGVNSTEKGDLSSESTVSRIRTEHFPLTLESARPSHTSQYLCASSRDRTSGELFFGEGSRLTVL.

The rearrangement uses TRBV28 and TRBJ2-1; TRBD2 is a possible D gene (6 bases). Germline lookup yields CDR1 MDHEN and CDR2 SYDVKM. Trimming took 6 bases from V and 0 from J, leaving 15 bases between them. The CDR3 extends over 16 amino acids. CDR3 sequence reads: CASSSAGTPSYNEQFF. DNA of the CDR3: TGTGCCAGCAGCAGCGCCGGGACTCCCTCCTACAATGAGCAGTTCTTC.

V and J are TRBV6-6 and TRBJ2-7; possible D gene TRBD1, 5 bases. Looked up from germline, CDR1 is MNHNY and CDR2 is SVGAGI (reference sequence). CDR3 length: 12 residues. V was clipped by 6 bases and J by 7 bases, with 13 bases between them. This CDR3 is CASRSRAGEQYF. The CDR3 coding sequence is TGTGCCAGCAGGTCTAGGGCAGGGGAGCAGTACTTC.

J is TRBJ2-5 and V is TRBV7-2; D is perhaps TRBD2 (8 bases). The CDR3 loop spans 16 amino acids. Looked up from germline, CDR1 is SGHTA and CDR2 is FQGNSA. The V and J ends lost 8 bases and 5 bases respectively, with 24 bases between them. CDR3 DNA sequence: TGTGCCAGCTCAAGGGGGCGGGGGGAAAGTCTGGAGACCCAGTACTTC. This sequence encodes CASSRGRGESLETQYF.